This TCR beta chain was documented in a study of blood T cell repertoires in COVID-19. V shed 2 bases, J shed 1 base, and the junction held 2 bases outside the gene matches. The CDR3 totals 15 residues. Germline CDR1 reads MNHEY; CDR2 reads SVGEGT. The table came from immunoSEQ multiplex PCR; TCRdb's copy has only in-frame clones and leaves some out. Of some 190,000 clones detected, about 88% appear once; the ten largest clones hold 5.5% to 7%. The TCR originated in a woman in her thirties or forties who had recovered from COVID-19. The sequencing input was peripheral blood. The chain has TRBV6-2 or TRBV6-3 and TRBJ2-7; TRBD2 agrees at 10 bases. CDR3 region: CASSYSSGRSYEQYF. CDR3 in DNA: TGTGCCAGCAGTTACAGTAGCGGGAGGTCCTACGAGCAGTACTTC.